These 22 T cell receptor beta chains were all obtained from the same sample, sequenced in a study of cytomegalovirus exposure and HLA in healthy donors. A multiplex PCR was run with 60 Vbeta primers and 13 Jbeta primers. Repertoires were generated with immunoSEQ multiplex PCR, while TCRdb's copy carries only in-frame clones and drops some. The sample lists 170,000 or so clones; 70% to 80% were seen once. The specimen was PBMCs. Source of these receptors: a woman in her fifties or sixties in good health and CMV-seropositive.

The chain has TRBV29-1 and TRBJ2-1, with a possible D match to TRBD2 (6 bases). CDR3 length equals 13 residues. V lost 6 bases to trimming and J lost 6 bases, with 15 bases between them. The V gene's germline CDR1 is SQVTM and CDR2 ANQGSEA. The CDR3 DNA sequence: TGCAGCGTACCGGTGGACTACCTCAATGAGCAGTTCTTC. This codes for CSVPVDYLNEQFF.

This chain uses TRBV5-1 with TRBJ2-7, with 7 bases fitting TRBD2. V shed 5 bases and J 5 bases; nucleotides not matched to a gene: 16. The germline V gene encodes CDR1 SGHRS and CDR2 YFSETQ. CDR3 length equals 16 residues. The CDR3 loop is CASRLGSGTAGDEQYF. The CDR3 bases are TGCGCCAGCAGACTGGGGTCTGGGACCGCGGGGGACGAGCAGTACTTC. Complete variable domain (other parts from reference TRBV5-1 and TRBJ2-7): KAGVTQTPRYLIKTRGQQVTLSCSPISGHRSVSWYQQTPGQGLQFLFEYFSETQRNKGNFPGRFSGRQFSNSRSEMNVSTLELGDSALYLCASRLGSGTAGDEQYFGPGTRLTVT.

The chain joins TRBV5-1 to TRBJ1-1, with no clear D. CDR1 SGHRS and CDR2 YFSETQ come from the germline V gene. V gave up 2 bases and J gave up 0 bases, with 8 bases separating them. The CDR3 totals 14 residues. The CDR3 protein is CASSFGKLNTEAFF. For the CDR3, the DNA is TGCGCCAGCAGCTTCGGTAAGCTGAACACTGAAGCTTTCTTT.

In its sample, this clone was seen a few times. The chain has TRBV11-2 and TRBJ2-7, with a tentative D call TRBD1 (6 bases). Germline CDR1 reads SGHAT; CDR2 reads FQNNGV. The CDR3 extends over 14 amino acids. V was pared by 1 base and J by 0 bases, with 7 bases between. The CDR3 nucleotides read TGTGCCAGCAGCTTAGGGGGGCCCTCCTACGAGCAGTACTTC. This gives the protein CASSLGGPSYEQYF.

The V call is TRBV9, the J call TRBJ2-5, with D perhaps TRBD2 (7 bases). Germline CDR1 SGDLS, CDR2 YYNGEE. Trimming removed 0 bases from V and 5 bases from J, with 14 bases in between. The CDR3 length is 15 residues. The CDR3 region has the DNA TGTGCCAGCAGCGTAGGTGGGGGGGCCGTTGAGACCCAGTACTTC. It encodes CASSVGGGAVETQYF.

The genes are TRBV9 and TRBJ2-1, with D tentatively TRBD2 (6 bases). This CDR3 region has 16 residues. Trimming took off 0 bases at V and 4 bases at J, with 14 bases between the two ends. Germline loops: CDR1 SGDLS, CDR2 YYNGEE. The CDR3 nucleotides read TGTGCCAGCAGCGTAGCGTGGAGACTAGAGTACAATGAGCAGTTCTTC. It yields the protein CASSVAWRLEYNEQFF.

About this clone: One junction end disagrees with the germline gene, perhaps due to a read error. V gene TRBV27 combines with J gene TRBJ1-5; TRBD1 matches at 10 bases. The V gene's germline CDR1 is MNHEY and CDR2 SMNVEV (reference sequence). The CDR3 totals 14 residues. The CDR3 coding sequence is TGTGCCAGCAGTTTAGTAGGGTCGGACAGGGGGTTATATTTT. Translated: CASSLVGSDRGLYF.

J is TRBJ2-1 and V is TRBV28; TRBD2 matches at 7 bases. The CDR3 totals 11 residues. Looked up from germline, CDR1 is MDHEN and CDR2 is SYDVKM. Trimming at V came to 3 bases and at J to 10 bases, leaving 0 bases not matched to a gene. The CDR3 DNA reads TGTGCCAGCAGTTTGGGGGGGGAGCAGTTCTTC. Its protein is CASSLGGEQFF.

The chain carries TRBV5-1 and TRBJ2-7; TRBD1 agrees at 7 bases. Unmatched junction bases numbered 11, after V lost 0 bases and J lost 5 bases. This CDR3 region has 16 residues. Per the germline V gene, CDR1 is SGHRS and CDR2 is YFSETQ. The DNA of the CDR3 is TGCGCCAGCAGCTTGGGTTCAGGGGGAAAAAAGGACGAGCAGTACTTC. Encoded protein: CASSLGSGGKKDEQYF.

The V and J genes are TRBV12-2 and TRBJ2-1; TRBD2, as called in the table, went unchecked against the DNA. TRBV12-2 is flagged as a pseudogene. The CDR3 length is 18 residues. The CDR3: CASRPTRGGRPKLPEQFF. Here the CDR3 DNA reads TGTGCAAGTCGCCCTACTAGGGGCGGGAGGCCCAAACTCCCCGAGCAGTTCTTC.

As concerns this clone: The junction and the germline gene differ at one end; a read error may be behind it. V usage is TRBV28 and J usage is TRBJ2-7, with D tentatively TRBD2 (6 bases). The length of the CDR3 is 15 residues. Germline CDR1 is MDHEN and CDR2 is SYDVKM. The CDR3 sequence is CVSSPPVGGTYEQYF. CDR3 bases: TGTGTCAGCAGTCCCCCTGTAGGCGGGACCTACGAGCAGTACTTC.

The genes are TRBV4-3 and TRBJ2-7; TRBD1 might be the D (5 bases). The length of the CDR3 is 17 residues. Germline V CDR1 and CDR2: LGHNA, YSLEER. V lost 0 bases to trimming and J lost 3 bases, with 18 bases between them. The CDR3 bases are TGCGCCAGCAGCCAAGAGATATCAGGGTTAGGCCGCTACGAGCAGTACTTC. Translated, it gives CASSQEISGLGRYEQYF.

The chain has TRBV28 and TRBJ1-2; weak D call: TRBD1 (5 bases). The germline gives CDR1 MDHEN, CDR2 SYDVKM. The CDR3 contains 18 residues. V shed 5 bases and J shed 0 bases, with 22 bases lying between them. CDR3 amino acids: CASSPEAGYQRSNYGYTF. CDR3 nucleotide sequence: TGTGCCAGCAGTCCGGAAGCAGGGTATCAGAGGTCTAACTATGGCTACACCTTC.

Concerning this clone: Compared with germline, one end of the junction differs, possibly owing to a read error. This sequence joins TRBV7-7 and TRBJ2-3; the match to TRBD2 covers 8 bases. The germline gives CDR1 SSHAT, CDR2 FNYEAQ (reference sequence). The CDR3 contains 16 residues. For the CDR3, the DNA is TGTGCTAGCAGCTTGGGTAGCGGGAAATTGGCGGGTACGCAGTATTTT. Translation gives CASSLGSGKLAGTQYF.

Written as DNA, the CDR3 is TGCGCCAGCAGCCAAGATTACAAGCGGGGGGCCTATACAGATACGCAGTATTTT. Its protein is CASSQDYKRGAYTDTQYF. The chain combines TRBV4-3 with TRBJ2-3, with 9 bases identical to TRBD2. The length of the CDR3 is 18 residues. Germline CDR1 LGHNA, CDR2 YSLEER. Losses at the gene ends were 0 bases for V and 3 bases for J; bases not matched to a gene: 10.

V and J are TRBV28 and TRBJ1-5, with 7 bases identical to TRBD1. V gave up 3 bases and J gave up 3 bases; unmatched junction bases: 20. Germline V lookup: CDR1 MDHEN, CDR2 SYDVKM. CDR3 length: 20 residues. CDR3 DNA sequence: TGTGCCAGCAGTTTCAGGTCCGGATCTCTTAATACAGGGGCCAATCAGCCCCAGCATTTT. Translation gives CASSFRSGSLNTGANQPQHF.

The rearrangement links TRBV30 to TRBJ2-3; D gene unclear. CDR1 and CDR2 from the germline V gene are GTSNPN and SVGIG (reference sequence). The CDR3 length is 13 residues. Trimming removed 5 bases from V and 9 bases from J, with 18 bases in between. The CDR3 DNA reads TGTGCCTGGTGTTTGGCGGATGGTGGGACGCAGTATTTT. Its translation is CAWCLADGGTQYF.

CDR3 in amino acids: CASSFRGIREKLFF. In DNA, the CDR3 is TGTGCCAGCAGCTTCAGGGGAATAAGGGAAAAACTGTTTTTT. The V call is TRBV5-8, the J call TRBJ1-4, with D tentatively TRBD1 (6 bases). There are 14 residues in the CDR3. Germline V lookup: CDR1 SGHTS, CDR2 YDEGEE. The V end was cut by 2 bases, the J end by 8 bases, with 13 bases between.

This clone was seen a few times. This rearrangement joins TRBV4-3 to TRBJ2-7, with D possibly TRBD2 on 6 matching bases. The CDR3 contains 16 residues. The germline V gene encodes CDR1 LGHNA and CDR2 YSLEER. Trimming took 3 bases from V and 2 from J, leaving 17 bases between them. The CDR3 sequence: CASSHLPGQRAYEQYF. CDR3 nucleotides: TGCGCCAGCAGCCATCTACCGGGCCAGCGGGCCTACGAGCAGTACTTC.

The rearrangement uses TRBV9 and TRBJ1-6; D gene uncertain. The CDR3 is 19 residues long. Germline values: CDR1 SGDLS, CDR2 YYNGEE. Trimming took off 4 bases at V and 0 bases at J, with 20 bases between the two ends. CDR3 loop: CASSPIRGRPSSYNSPLHF. Here the CDR3 DNA reads TGTGCCAGCAGCCCGATTCGGGGTAGACCTAGCTCCTATAATTCACCCCTCCACTTT.

The sample holds one count of this clone. CDR3 nucleotide sequence: TGCGCCAGCAGACGTAACCGAGCCGGGTCCTACTCCTACGAGCAGTACTTC. Translation: CASRRNRAGSYSYEQYF. The chain combines TRBV5-1 with TRBJ2-7; D gene uncertain. The CDR3 covers 17 residues. The germline V gene encodes CDR1 SGHRS and CDR2 YFSETQ. V dropped 5 bases and J dropped 0 bases, with 21 bases sitting between them.

This clone was found a few times. The chain carries TRBV27 and TRBJ1-5, with TRBD1 matching over 8 bases. Germline V lookup: CDR1 MNHEY, CDR2 SMNVEV (reference sequence). This CDR3 comprises 15 residues. Trimming at V came to 5 bases and at J to 3 bases, leaving 6 bases not matched to a gene. The CDR3 nucleotides read TGTGCCAGCAGTCCGACAGGGGCGCCCAATCAGCCCCAGCATTTT. It specifies CASSPTGAPNQPQHF.